This entry describes one T cell receptor (beta chain). Its antigen remains unknown. Profiled with immunoSEQ multiplex PCR; TCRdb holds only in-frame clones, not every one. Of 100,000 or so clones in the sample, approximately 92% were seen once. V was pared by 6 bases and J by 1 base, with 4 bases of the junction left unmatched. Germline-derived CDR1 and CDR2 are SGHAT and FQNNGV. This CDR3 has 15 residues. This entry comes from a study of siplizumab effects on memory and regulatory T cells. Study outcomes and limitations: No assignable naive or memory phenotype existed for roughly 80-96% of proliferating CD4+ or CD8+ clones. There were only a minor fraction of alloreactive clones that mapped to unstimulated subsets. Controls showed an average of approximately 28% Treg-derived mappable alloreactive CD4+ clones, while siplizumab showed around 73%. The authors did not confirm suppressive function in proliferating Tregs from siplizumab cultures.

The TCR sequence derives from a human donor in good health. Sequencing was done on a sample of CD4+ T cells sorted from blood. The chain uses TRBV11-2 and TRBJ2-2; 8 nucleotides align to TRBD2. The CDR3 nucleotides read TGTGCCAGCAGGCCCCTAGCGGGGAACACCGGGGAGCTGTTTTTT. Its translation is CASRPLAGNTGELFF.